The next 32 T cell receptor beta chains were all read from a single sample in a study of blood T cell repertoires in COVID-19 (dated by TCRdb to 2018 to 2020). Library preparation was by the immunoSEQ multiplex PCR assay. TCRdb took over this immuneACCESS table, retaining in-frame rearrangements with V and J assigned. Such tables are incomplete; in checked studies, under half of the missing clones stem from an unresolved V gene, and the remainder is unexplained. The sample contains about 360,000 clones, 86% of them found a single time. 7.1% of the sample is taken by the ten largest. Material: peripheral blood. These receptor sequences come from a woman in her sixties or seventies with COVID-19, enrolled during active disease.

This chain connects TRBV12-5 to TRBJ2-1; TRBD1 might be the D (6 bases). V was cut by 2 bases and J by 12 bases, with 26 bases left in between. The CDR3 consists of 17 residues. CDR1 is LGHNT and CDR2 is FRNRAP in the germline V gene. The chain's CDR3 is CASGLPPGRVGATGQFF. The CDR3, as DNA: TGTGCTAGTGGTTTGCCCCCCGGCAGGGTGGGGGCCACTGGGCAGTTCTTC.

V and J are TRBV6-5 and TRBJ1-6; no reliable D call. Trimming pared 5 bases from V and 9 bases from J, leaving 14 bases between. The germline V gene encodes CDR1 MNHEY and CDR2 SVGAGI. This CDR3 region has 14 residues. DNA of the CDR3: TGTGCCAGCAGTCTTCCGGGATTCTCTTCACCCCTCCACTTT. Protein product: CASSLPGFSSPLHF.

The chain carries TRBV6-5 and TRBJ1-5; D ambiguous. Germline CDR1 MNHEY, CDR2 SVGAGI. This CDR3 contains 14 residues. Between the trimmed V and J ends, which lost 6 bases and 0 bases, there was a span of 9 bases. The DNA of the CDR3 is TGTGCCAGCAGCCACGGAGATAGCAATCAGCCCCAGCATTTT. As protein: CASSHGDSNQPQHF.

This clone was detected only once. This rearrangement joins TRBV9 to TRBJ2-3, with D perhaps TRBD2 (6 bases). Germline-derived CDR1 and CDR2 are SGDLS and YYNGEE. V dropped 2 bases and J dropped 6 bases, with 10 bases sitting between them. The CDR3 extends over 13 amino acids. DNA of the CDR3: TGTGCCAGCAGCGTCTCTAGCGACGATACGCAGTATTTT. This encodes CASSVSSDDTQYF.

The chain combines TRBV5-1 with TRBJ2-1, with 8 bases that match TRBD1. The V and J ends lost 0 bases and 6 bases, in that order; junction bases with no gene match: 5. The germline gives CDR1 SGHRS, CDR2 YFSETQ. The CDR3 consists of 15 residues. The CDR3 DNA reads as TGCGCCAGCAGCTTGGCCGGGACAGGCGTCAATGAGCAGTTCTTC. Translation gives CASSLAGTGVNEQFF.

The chain recombines TRBV27 with TRBJ1-1; no firm D call. The V and J ends lost 2 bases and 3 bases respectively, with 7 bases between them. CDR3 size: 13 residues. Germline CDR1 MNHEY, CDR2 SMNVEV (reference sequence). In DNA, the CDR3 is TGTGCCAGCAGTTTAAAGGAGGACACTGAAGCTTTCTTT. Its protein product is CASSLKEDTEAFF.

The gene calls are TRBV4-3 and TRBJ1-2; D is perhaps TRBD1 (6 bases). Trimming cost V 1 base and J 6 bases, with 12 bases left between them. The CDR3 consists of 14 residues. The germline V gene has CDR1 LGHNA and CDR2 YSLEER. As DNA, the CDR3 is TGCGCCAGCAGCCAAGTCAGGGGCAGGGATGGCTACACCTTC. This sequence encodes CASSQVRGRDGYTF.

J is TRBJ1-2 and V is TRBV3-1 (or the pseudogene TRBV3-2); 7 bases are a match to TRBD1. The germline CDR1 and CDR2 sequences are LGHDT and YNNKEL (reference sequence). With 4 bases clipped from V and 7 bases from J, the junction kept 3 bases outside the gene matches. CDR3 length: 12 amino acids. CDR3 bases: TGTGCCAGCAGCCTTGAGGGGGCTGGCTACACCTTC. Encoded protein: CASSLEGAGYTF.

J is TRBJ1-1 and V is TRBV11-3; D is possibly TRBD1 (5 bases). This CDR3 contains 15 residues. Trimming stripped 5 bases from V and 6 bases from J, with 19 bases between. The germline gives CDR1 SGHNT, CDR2 YENEEA. The CDR3 is CASSPRGGEVAEAFF. The CDR3 DNA is TGTGCCAGCAGCCCGCGGGGAGGGGAGGTTGCTGAAGCTTTCTTT.

The chain recombines TRBV10-1 with TRBJ2-3, with a tentative D call TRBD2 (7 bases). Germline CDR1 is WNHNN and CDR2 is SYGVQD (reference sequence). Trimming took 3 bases from V and 2 from J, leaving 12 bases between them. This CDR3 region has 15 residues. CDR3 coding DNA: TGCGCCAGCAGTGATGCGGGGGCCAACACAGATACGCAGTATTTT. Protein sequence: CASSDAGANTDTQYF.

Of note for this clone: This clone may be a read error of a much larger clone one base away. The chain is built from TRBV5-5 and TRBJ2-3; TRBD2 matches 9 bases. The CDR3 contains 13 residues. The V and J ends lost 5 bases and 3 bases, in that order; junction bases with no gene match: 1. Germline V gene sequence: CDR1 SGHKS, CDR2 YYEKEE (reference sequence). The CDR3 DNA reads TGTGCCAGCAGAGCGGGGGGAACAGATACGCAGTATTTT. This translates into CASRAGGTDTQYF.

V and J are TRBV6-4 and TRBJ1-1; TRBD1 matches at 7 bases. Trimming cost V 6 bases and J 0 bases; bases outside gene matches: 4. The CDR3 covers 14 residues. Germline-derived CDR1 and CDR2 are MRHNA and SNTAGT. The DNA for the CDR3 is TGTGCCAGCAGAGAGACAGGGATGAACACTGAAGCTTTCTTT. It encodes CASRETGMNTEAFF.

The chain carries TRBV12-3 or TRBV12-4 and TRBJ1-2, with D unclear. The CDR3 totals 13 residues. Trimming stripped 8 bases from V and 2 bases from J, with 12 bases between. The CDR3 is CASAALRNYGYTF. In nucleotides, the CDR3 is TGTGCCAGCGCCGCCCTCAGGAACTATGGCTACACCTTC.

The V call is TRBV7-2, the J call TRBJ2-1, with 11 bases lining up with TRBD2. CDR1 and CDR2 (germline): SGHTA, FQGNSA. The CDR3 totals 17 residues. V was clipped by 1 base and J by 5 bases; unmatched bases: 7. This chain's CDR3 is CASSLGGGLAANNEQFF. The CDR3 DNA reads TGTGCCAGCAGCTTAGGAGGGGGACTAGCGGCCAACAATGAGCAGTTCTTC.

The chain joins TRBV19 to TRBJ1-4; D uncertain. Looked up from germline, CDR1 is LNHDA and CDR2 is SQIVND (reference sequence). V was shortened by 4 bases and J by 8 bases, with 17 bases between the two germline ends. The CDR3 is made up of 15 amino acids. The CDR3 region is CASSTSAGLYEKLFF. The CDR3 coding sequence is TGTGCCAGTAGTACCTCCGCGGGGTTGTACGAAAAACTGTTTTTT.

The chain employs TRBV6-5 and TRBJ1-1; 7 positions agree with TRBD1. The V and J ends lost 6 bases and 11 bases, in that order; junction bases with no gene match: 15. The V gene's germline CDR1 is MNHEY and CDR2 SVGAGI. The length of the CDR3 is 14 residues. The CDR3 loop reads CASSRQGSTLKAFF. Here the CDR3 DNA reads TGTGCCAGCAGCCGACAGGGATCGACACTGAAGGCTTTCTTT.

This clone was observed a single time. J is TRBJ2-6 and V is TRBV6-4; possibly TRBD2 for D (5 bases). The germline gives CDR1 MRHNA, CDR2 SNTAGT. The CDR3 sequence is 15 residues long. Trimming removed 4 bases from V and 0 bases from J, with 7 bases in between. CDR3 in DNA: TGTGCCAGCAGTGCGAGGGCCTCTGGGGCCAACGTCCTGACTTTC. Its protein is CASSARASGANVLTF.

This chain uses TRBV3-1 (or the pseudogene TRBV3-2) with TRBJ2-3, with 8 bases fitting TRBD2. This CDR3 region has 17 residues. J lost 3 bases, V lost 1 base, and 9 bases had no gene match. Germline values: CDR1 LGHDT, CDR2 YNNKEL (reference sequence). CDR3 residues: CASSQGGGAGGTDTQYF. Written as DNA, the CDR3 is TGTGCCAGCAGCCAAGGCGGAGGGGCGGGGGGAACAGATACGCAGTATTTT.

The rearrangement links TRBV6-2 or TRBV6-3 to TRBJ2-3; TRBD1 might be the D (6 bases). From germline, CDR1 is MNHEY and CDR2 SVGEGT. The CDR3 consists of 14 residues. V lost 6 bases and J lost 8, with 18 bases in between. The CDR3 bases are TGTGCCAGCAGCGCCCAGGGGTCCCCGGGTACGCAGTATTTT. Its protein is CASSAQGSPGTQYF.

This rearrangement joins TRBV19 to TRBJ1-2, with D perhaps TRBD1 (5 bases). The V end was cut by 7 bases, the J end by 7 bases, with 22 bases between. Germline lookup yields CDR1 LNHDA and CDR2 SQIVND (reference sequence). This CDR3 has 15 residues. CDR3 sequence (DNA): TGTGCCAGTACCAAAGAGGGACTCCGCCGGGGTGGCTACACCTTC. Protein sequence: CASTKEGLRRGGYTF.

This chain joins TRBV27 and TRBJ1-2, with a possible D match to TRBD1 (5 bases). Germline V gives CDR1 MNHEY, CDR2 SMNVEV (reference sequence). This CDR3 is built from 13 residues. V lost 2 bases and J 4 bases, leaving 8 bases between the germline ends. CDR3 nucleotides: TGTGCCAGCAGTTTAGGCCAGGGCTATGGCTACACCTTC. Residues: CASSLGQGYGYTF.

The V and J genes are TRBV6-1 and TRBJ2-4, with 9 bases lining up with TRBD1. The CDR3 spans 16 residues. The germline gives CDR1 MNHNS, CDR2 SASEGT. Trimming removed 2 bases from V and 0 bases from J; junction bases left unmatched: 2. This chain's CDR3 is CASSEKDRGAKNIQYF. CDR3 nucleotide sequence: TGTGCCAGCAGTGAAAAGGACAGGGGAGCCAAAAACATTCAGTACTTC.

V gene TRBV6-5 combines with J gene TRBJ2-7; tentatively, D is TRBD2 (5 bases). In germline, CDR1 is MNHEY, CDR2 SVGAGI. V was pared by 0 bases and J by 7 bases, with 7 bases between. The CDR3 sequence is 12 residues long. The CDR3 reads CASSYSGREQYF. CDR3 bases: TGTGCCAGCAGTTACTCGGGGAGAGAGCAGTACTTC.

This clone was seen a single time. The genes are TRBV2 and TRBJ2-7, with TRBD1 as a possible D gene (6 bases). The V gene's germline CDR1 is SNHLY and CDR2 FYNNEI. The CDR3 loop spans 14 amino acids. V was pared by 6 bases and J by 1 base, with 13 bases between. In DNA, the CDR3 is TGTGCCAGCAGGCCAGACAGGAATTCCTACGAGCAGTACTTC. Encoded protein: CASRPDRNSYEQYF.

V is TRBV5-1 and J is TRBJ2-3; TRBD1 matches at 8 bases. The junction had 8 bases not matched to a gene; V was cut back by 0 bases and J by 5 bases. Germline V CDR1 and CDR2: SGHRS, YFSETQ. The CDR3 has 16 amino acids. The CDR3 spells CASSLARGQNIDTQYF. DNA for the CDR3: TGCGCCAGCAGCTTGGCCAGGGGGCAGAATATAGATACGCAGTATTTT.

The chain combines TRBV7-2 with TRBJ1-4; D perhaps matches TRBD1 (5 bases). Germline loops: CDR1 SGHTA, CDR2 FQGNSA. V was pared by 6 bases and J by 3 bases, with 14 bases between. This CDR3 region has 15 residues. For the CDR3, the DNA is TGTGCCAGCAGTATCCTGGGGGGAGCTAATGAAAAACTGTTTTTT. Encoded protein: CASSILGGANEKLFF.

V is TRBV2 and J is TRBJ2-7; 7 bases are a match to TRBD2. The germline V gene encodes CDR1 SNHLY and CDR2 FYNNEI. After removal of 3 bases from V and 0 bases from J, the junction contained 2 bases not matched to a gene. This CDR3 region has 14 residues. CDR3 coding DNA: TGTGCCAGCAGTGACCCGGGGGGCTCCTACGAGCAGTACTTC. Translating gives CASSDPGGSYEQYF.

This clone was picked up a small number of times. V gene TRBV11-2 combines with J gene TRBJ2-7; maybe TRBD2 (5 bases). This CDR3 spans 18 amino acids. Trimming took 0 bases from V and 3 from J, leaving 21 bases between them. Looked up from germline, CDR1 is SGHAT and CDR2 is FQNNGV. In DNA, the CDR3 is TGTGCCAGCAGCTTAGACCCCTTATTCGGGGATTTGGACTACGAGCAGTACTTC. Its protein is CASSLDPLFGDLDYEQYF.

This clone was seen once. The CDR3 sequence is CASSPGQLGTEAFF. In DNA, the CDR3 is TGCGCCAGCAGCCCGGGACAGTTAGGCACTGAAGCTTTCTTT. The J gene is TRBJ1-1, the V gene TRBV5-1; 7 bases are shared with TRBD1. Per the germline V gene, CDR1 is SGHRS and CDR2 is YFSETQ. The CDR3 is 14 residues long. V lost 4 bases, J lost 4 bases, and 7 bases stayed unmatched.

This chain connects TRBV15 to TRBJ1-6; 7 positions match TRBD1. Germline values: CDR1 LNHNV, CDR2 YYDKDF (reference sequence). J lost 7 bases, V lost 2 bases, and 5 bases had no gene match. This CDR3 region has 15 residues. CDR3 loop: CATSRIVGGNSPLHF. Written as DNA, the CDR3 is TGTGCCACCAGCAGAATCGTAGGGGGCAATTCACCCCTCCACTTT.

The chain carries TRBV18 and TRBJ1-5; 8 bases fit TRBD1. The CDR3 contains 16 residues. Germline V lookup: CDR1 KGHSH, CDR2 LQKENI. The trim removed 3 bases at V and 4 bases at J, leaving 8 bases unmatched. The DNA for the CDR3 is TGTGCCAGCTCACCGGCCACAGGGGGAGAAAATCAGCCCCAGCATTTT. This codes for CASSPATGGENQPQHF.

The V call is TRBV30, the J call TRBJ2-7; D not certain. The CDR3 runs to 13 residues. Germline CDR1 GTSNPN, CDR2 SVGIG (reference sequence). V was clipped by 1 base and J by 2 bases, with 9 bases between them. The CDR3 coding sequence is TGTGCCTGGAGTGGCCAGCGTCCCTACGAGCAGTACTTC. This codes for CAWSGQRPYEQYF.